The clone carrying this TCR beta chain was observed many times. This sample was included in a study of T-cell memory formation after mild COVID-19. V was pared by 6 bases and J by 2 bases, with 15 bases between. The CDR3 covers 16 residues. CDR1 is SGHKS, CDR2 YYEKEE, per germline (reference sequence). In TCRdb, the 5' RACE reads were re-called with MiXCR into one record per CDR3 protein. The table shows under 550,000 distinct CDR3 sequences, with 15% to 20% occurring only once. This TCR was sampled from a young man who had mild COVID-19 (a few samples of this study predate the infection). Cell type and time point are not known. The chain combines TRBV5-5 with TRBJ1-6; D possibly corresponds to TRBD1 (5 bases). Sequencing used PBMCs or a T cell subset sorted from them (not recorded which). DNA for the CDR3: TGTGCCAGCAAGAGAAACGGGGGTACCTATAATTCACCCCTCCACTTT. It translates to CASKRNGGTYNSPLHF.